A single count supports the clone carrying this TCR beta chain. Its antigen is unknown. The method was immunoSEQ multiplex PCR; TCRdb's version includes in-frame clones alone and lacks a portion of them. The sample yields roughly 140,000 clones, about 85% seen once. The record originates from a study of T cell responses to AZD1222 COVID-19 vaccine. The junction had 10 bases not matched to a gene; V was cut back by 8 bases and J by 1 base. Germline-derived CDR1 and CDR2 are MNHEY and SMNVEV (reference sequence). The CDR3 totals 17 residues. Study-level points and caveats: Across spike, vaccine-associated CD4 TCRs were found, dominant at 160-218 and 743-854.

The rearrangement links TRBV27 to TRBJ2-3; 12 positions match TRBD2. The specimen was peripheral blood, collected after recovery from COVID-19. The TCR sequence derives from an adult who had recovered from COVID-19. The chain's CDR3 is CASLRLAGGTGTDTQYF. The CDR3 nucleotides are TGTGCCAGCCTACGCCTAGCGGGAGGGACCGGCACAGATACGCAGTATTTT.